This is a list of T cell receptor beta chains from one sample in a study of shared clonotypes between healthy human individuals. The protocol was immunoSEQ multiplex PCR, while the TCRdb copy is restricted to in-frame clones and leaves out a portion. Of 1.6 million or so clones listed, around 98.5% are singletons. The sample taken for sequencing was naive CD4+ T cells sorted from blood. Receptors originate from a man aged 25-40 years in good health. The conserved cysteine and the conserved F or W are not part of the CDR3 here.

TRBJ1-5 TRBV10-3 AMTRSDRNQPQH
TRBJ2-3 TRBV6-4 ASSDSGTGGDTQY
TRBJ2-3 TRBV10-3 AISLGQGTDTQY
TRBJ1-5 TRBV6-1 ASSEQGSNQPQH
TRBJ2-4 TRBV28 ASTPRVHVAILY
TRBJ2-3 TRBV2 ASTQGLAGGPDKSTDTQY
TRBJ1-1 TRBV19 ASSRIGGTEAF
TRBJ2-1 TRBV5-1 ASSRIPAGYNEQF
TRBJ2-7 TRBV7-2 ASSSGTSTYEQY
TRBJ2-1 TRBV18 ASSKLAGGNSYNEQF
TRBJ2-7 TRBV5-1 ASSLYGPSYEQY
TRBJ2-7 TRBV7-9 ASSLALGTGEQY
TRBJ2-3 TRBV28 ASRRSGGGMLTQY
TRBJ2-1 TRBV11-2 ASSLRLWRENPYNEQF
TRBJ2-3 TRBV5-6 ASSLADTQY
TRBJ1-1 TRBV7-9 ASIFSELNTEAF
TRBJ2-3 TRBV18 ASSSYTDTQY
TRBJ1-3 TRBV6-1 ASSALGSGNTIY
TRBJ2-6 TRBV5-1 ASSLGGSGANVLT
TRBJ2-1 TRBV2 ASRDRGHEQF
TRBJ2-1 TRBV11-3 ASSLGEGRVEQF
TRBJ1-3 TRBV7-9 ASSAGTGYGNTIY
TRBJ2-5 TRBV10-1 ASSDVGREETQY
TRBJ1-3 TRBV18 ASSPETGVSGNTIY
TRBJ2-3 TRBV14 ASSRPGQAQGDTQY
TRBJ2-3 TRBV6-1 ASSALVATSTDTQY
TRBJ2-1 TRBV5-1 ASSLFPAGGNEQF
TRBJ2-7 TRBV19 ASSIRGNYEQY
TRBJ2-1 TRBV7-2 ASSLGPSSYNEQF
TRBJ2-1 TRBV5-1 ASSLGLAGWGEQF
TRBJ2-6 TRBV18 ASSPLRQAPVSGANVLT
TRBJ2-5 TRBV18 ASSQIDQETQY
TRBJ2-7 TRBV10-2 ASRTGIYEQY
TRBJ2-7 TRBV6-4 ASSVTGGAYEQY
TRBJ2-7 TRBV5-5 ASSLQGLASYEQY
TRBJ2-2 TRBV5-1 ASSPTSGTTGELF
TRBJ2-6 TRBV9 ASSQGSGANVLT
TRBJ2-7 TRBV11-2 ASSLSTYEQY
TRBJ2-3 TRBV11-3 ASSLGVQSTDTQY
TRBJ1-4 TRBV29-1 SVELLEKLF